Sequencing of this T cell receptor (beta chain) was carried out in a study of T cells after yellow fever vaccination. TCRdb itself ran the 5' RACE reads through MiXCR, one entry per CDR3 protein. The data contain more than 200,000 distinct CDR3 sequences, about 3.7% of them singletons. The ends lost 0 bases at V and 0 bases at J; junction bases unmatched: 16. Germline V gene lookup returns CDR1 DFQATT and CDR2 SNEGSKA (reference sequence). The CDR3 sequence is 20 residues long. This clonotype was picked up many times. Sample: PBMCs, taken 15 days after the yellow fever booster vaccination. This clonotype originated in a man younger than 35 who received the YFV17D yellow fever vaccine. The chain uses TRBV20-1 and TRBJ2-1; 8 bases align to TRBD2. The CDR3 region has the DNA TGCAGTGCTAGAGATCCTACCGGCGGGGGGCCGAGGAGCTCCTACAATGAGCAGTTCTTC. Protein sequence: CSARDPTGGGPRSSYNEQFF.